This TCR beta chain was sequenced for a study of T cell repertoires in aging, cancer and after chemotherapy. The CDR3 is 15 amino acids. V was pared by 4 bases and J by 4 bases, with 17 bases between. Germline lookup yields CDR1 SGHKS and CDR2 YYEKEE (reference sequence). Rearranged V-D-J TRB sequences were amplified with a mixed TRB-A/B primer pool. TCRdb recomputed calls from the multiplex PCR reads with MiXCR, one row per CDR3 protein. The sample has over 4,500 distinct CDR3 sequences, around 26% seen once. The template was genomic DNA from peripheral blood, not RNA. In its sample, this clonotype is medium-sized (0.01 to 0.1%). The antigen remains unidentified. Study conclusions and caveats: Rebound thymic output was suggested by rising median generation probability during chemotherapy in each cancer cohort.

Sequenced input: blood. V gene TRBV5-5 combines with J gene TRBJ1-2; tentatively, D is TRBD1 (5 bases). This clonotype was sampled from a human donor in good health. CDR3 loop: CASSKGTALTYGYTF. Here the CDR3 DNA reads TGTGCCAGCAGCAAAGGGACGGCATTGACCTATGGCTACACCTTC.